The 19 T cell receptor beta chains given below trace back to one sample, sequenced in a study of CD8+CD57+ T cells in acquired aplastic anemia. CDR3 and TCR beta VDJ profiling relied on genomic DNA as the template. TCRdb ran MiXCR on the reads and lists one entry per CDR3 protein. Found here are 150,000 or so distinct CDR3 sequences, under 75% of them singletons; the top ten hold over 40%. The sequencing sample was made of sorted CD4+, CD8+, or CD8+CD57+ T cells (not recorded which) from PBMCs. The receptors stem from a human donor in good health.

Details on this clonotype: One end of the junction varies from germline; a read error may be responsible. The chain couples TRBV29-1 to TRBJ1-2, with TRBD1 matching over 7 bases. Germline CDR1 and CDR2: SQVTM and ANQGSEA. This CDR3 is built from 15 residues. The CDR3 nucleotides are TGCGGCGTCGAAGATCCTCGGACAGGAGGCTATGGCTACACCTTC. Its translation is CGVEDPRTGGYGYTF.

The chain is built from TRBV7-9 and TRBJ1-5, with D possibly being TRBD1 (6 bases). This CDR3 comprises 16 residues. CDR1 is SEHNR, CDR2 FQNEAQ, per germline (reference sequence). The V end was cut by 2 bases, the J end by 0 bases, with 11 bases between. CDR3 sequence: CASSLIGQPSNQPQHF. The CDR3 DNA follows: TGTGCCAGCAGCTTAATTGGACAGCCTAGCAATCAGCCCCAGCATTTT.

The CDR3, as DNA: TGTGCCAGCAGCTTAGTACAGGGCACTGAAGCTTTCTTT. It translates to CASSLVQGTEAFF. The genes are TRBV11-3 and TRBJ1-1; weak D call: TRBD1 (6 bases). There are 13 residues in the CDR3. Trimming left V 1 base short and J 4 bases short, with 7 bases between. Germline V gene lookup returns CDR1 SGHNT and CDR2 YENEEA.

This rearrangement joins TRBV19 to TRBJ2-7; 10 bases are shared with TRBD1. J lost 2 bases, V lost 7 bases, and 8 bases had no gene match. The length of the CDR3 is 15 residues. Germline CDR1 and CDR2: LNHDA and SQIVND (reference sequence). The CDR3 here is CASTVTGTGAYEQYF. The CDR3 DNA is TGTGCCAGTACCGTTACCGGGACAGGGGCCTACGAGCAGTACTTC.

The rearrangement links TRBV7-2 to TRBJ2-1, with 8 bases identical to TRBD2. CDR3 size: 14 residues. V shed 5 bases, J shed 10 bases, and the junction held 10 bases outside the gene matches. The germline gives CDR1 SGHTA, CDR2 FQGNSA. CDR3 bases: TGTGCCAGCAGCCGGGGGGGAGGGGCCTACGAGCAGTTCTTC. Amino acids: CASSRGGGAYEQFF.

This chain's CDR3 is CSVEMGQIYEQYF. For the CDR3, the DNA is TGCAGCGTTGAGATGGGACAGATCTACGAGCAGTACTTC. The V and J genes are TRBV29-1 and TRBJ2-7, with 7 bases matching TRBD1. V gave up 3 bases and J gave up 3 bases; unmatched junction bases: 5. Germline CDR1 and CDR2: SQVTM and ANQGSEA. The CDR3 has 13 residues.

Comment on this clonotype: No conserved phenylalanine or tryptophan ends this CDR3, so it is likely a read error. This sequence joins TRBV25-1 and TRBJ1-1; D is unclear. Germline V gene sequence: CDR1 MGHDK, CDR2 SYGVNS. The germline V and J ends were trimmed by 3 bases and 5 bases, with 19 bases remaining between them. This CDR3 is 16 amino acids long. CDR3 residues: CASSDGRRGYETEAFL. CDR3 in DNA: TGTGCCAGCAGTGACGGTCGGAGAGGGTACGAAACTGAAGCTTTCTTA.

As DNA, the CDR3 is TGTGCCAGCTCACCGGGTGCCGAGCAGTTCTTC. Amino acid sequence: CASSPGAEQFF. V usage is TRBV18 and J usage is TRBJ2-1, with D unresolved. This CDR3 is 11 amino acids long. The germline gives CDR1 KGHSH, CDR2 LQKENI. The V end lost 3 bases, the J end lost 10 bases, and 7 bases lay between the germline ends. Variable domain in full (rest from reference TRBV18 and TRBJ2-1): NAGVMQNPRHLVRRRGQEARLRCSPMKGHSHVYWYRQLPEEGLKFMVYLQKENIIDESGMPKERFSAEFPKEGPSILRIQQVVRGDSAAYFCASSPGAEQFFGPGTRLTVL.

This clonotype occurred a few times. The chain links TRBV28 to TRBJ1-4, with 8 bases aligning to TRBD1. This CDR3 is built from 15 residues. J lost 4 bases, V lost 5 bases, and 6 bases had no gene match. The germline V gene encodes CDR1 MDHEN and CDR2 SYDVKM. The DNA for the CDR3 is TGTGCCAGCAGTCCTGGGACAGGAGGTAATGAAAAACTGTTTTTT. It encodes CASSPGTGGNEKLFF.

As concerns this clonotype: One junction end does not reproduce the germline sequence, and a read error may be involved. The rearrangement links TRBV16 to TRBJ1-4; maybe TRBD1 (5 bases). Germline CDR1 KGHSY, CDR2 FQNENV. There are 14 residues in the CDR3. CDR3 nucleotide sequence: TGTGCCAGCAGCCAATCTCGCGGACATGAGAAACTGTTTTTT. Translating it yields CASSQSRGHEKLFF.

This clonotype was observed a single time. CDR3 DNA sequence: TGTGCCAGTAGTAGTGACAGAATACCTCCCTACGAGCAGTACTTC. Translated, it gives CASSSDRIPPYEQYF. V and J are TRBV19 and TRBJ2-7, with a tentative D call TRBD1 (5 bases). V lost 4 bases and J lost 2, with 15 bases in between. The CDR3 has 15 amino acids. From germline, CDR1 is LNHDA and CDR2 SQIVND (reference sequence).

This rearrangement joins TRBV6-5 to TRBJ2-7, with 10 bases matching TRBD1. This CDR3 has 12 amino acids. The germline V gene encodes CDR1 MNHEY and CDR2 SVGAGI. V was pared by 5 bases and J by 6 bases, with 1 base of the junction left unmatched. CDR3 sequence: CASSRDRGEQYF. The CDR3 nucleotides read TGTGCCAGCAGTCGGGACAGGGGCGAGCAGTACTTC.

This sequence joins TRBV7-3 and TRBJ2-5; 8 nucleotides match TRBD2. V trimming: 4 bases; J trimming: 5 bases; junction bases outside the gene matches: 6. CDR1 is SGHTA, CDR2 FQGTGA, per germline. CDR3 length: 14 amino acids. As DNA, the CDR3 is TGTGCCAGCAGCTCTATAGCGGGGTTGGAGACCCAGTACTTC. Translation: CASSSIAGLETQYF.

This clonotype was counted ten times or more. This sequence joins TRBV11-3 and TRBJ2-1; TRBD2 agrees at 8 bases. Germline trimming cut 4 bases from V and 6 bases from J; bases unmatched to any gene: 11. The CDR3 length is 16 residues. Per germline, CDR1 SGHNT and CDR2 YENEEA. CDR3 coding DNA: TGTGCCAGCAGCTCGTTCCAACTAGCGGAATCCAATGAGCAGTTCTTC. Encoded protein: CASSSFQLAESNEQFF.

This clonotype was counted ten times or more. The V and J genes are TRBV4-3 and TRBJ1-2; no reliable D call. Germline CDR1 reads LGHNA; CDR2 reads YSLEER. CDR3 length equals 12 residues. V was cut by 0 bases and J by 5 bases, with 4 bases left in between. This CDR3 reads CASSQDSYGYTF. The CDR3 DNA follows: TGCGCCAGCAGCCAAGATAGTTATGGCTACACCTTC.

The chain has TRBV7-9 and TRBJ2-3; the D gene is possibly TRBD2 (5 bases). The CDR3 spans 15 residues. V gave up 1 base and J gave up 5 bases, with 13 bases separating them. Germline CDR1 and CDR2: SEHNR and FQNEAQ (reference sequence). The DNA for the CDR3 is TGTGCCAGCAGCTTAGGTGCGGGCGGAGAAGATACGCAGTATTTT. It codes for CASSLGAGGEDTQYF.

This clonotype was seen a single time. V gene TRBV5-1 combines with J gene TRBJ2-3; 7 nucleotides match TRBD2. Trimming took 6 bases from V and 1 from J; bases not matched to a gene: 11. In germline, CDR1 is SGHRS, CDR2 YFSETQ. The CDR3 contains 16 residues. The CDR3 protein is CASTSPLAAGTDTQYF. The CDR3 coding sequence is TGCGCCAGCACTTCCCCGCTAGCGGCTGGCACAGATACGCAGTATTTT. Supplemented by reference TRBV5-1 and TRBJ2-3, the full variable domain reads KAGVTQTPRYLIKTRGQQVTLSCSPISGHRSVSWYQQTPGQGLQFLFEYFSETQRNKGNFPGRFSGRQFSNSRSEMNVSTLELGDSALYLCASTSPLAAGTDTQYFGPGTRLTVL.

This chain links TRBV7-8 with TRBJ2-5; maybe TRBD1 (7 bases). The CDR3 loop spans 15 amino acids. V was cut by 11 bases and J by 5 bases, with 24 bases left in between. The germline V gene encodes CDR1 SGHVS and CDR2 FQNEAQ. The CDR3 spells CASEGRDRAGETQYF. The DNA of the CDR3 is TGTGCCTCGGAGGGGAGAGACAGGGCGGGTGAGACCCAGTACTTC.

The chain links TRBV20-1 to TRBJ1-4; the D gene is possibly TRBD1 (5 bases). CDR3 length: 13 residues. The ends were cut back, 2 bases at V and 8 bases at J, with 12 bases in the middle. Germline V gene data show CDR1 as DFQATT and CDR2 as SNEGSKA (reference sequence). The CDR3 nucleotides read TGCAGTGCTAGATACGGGGCAGAGGAAAAACTGTTTTTT. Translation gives CSARYGAEEKLFF.